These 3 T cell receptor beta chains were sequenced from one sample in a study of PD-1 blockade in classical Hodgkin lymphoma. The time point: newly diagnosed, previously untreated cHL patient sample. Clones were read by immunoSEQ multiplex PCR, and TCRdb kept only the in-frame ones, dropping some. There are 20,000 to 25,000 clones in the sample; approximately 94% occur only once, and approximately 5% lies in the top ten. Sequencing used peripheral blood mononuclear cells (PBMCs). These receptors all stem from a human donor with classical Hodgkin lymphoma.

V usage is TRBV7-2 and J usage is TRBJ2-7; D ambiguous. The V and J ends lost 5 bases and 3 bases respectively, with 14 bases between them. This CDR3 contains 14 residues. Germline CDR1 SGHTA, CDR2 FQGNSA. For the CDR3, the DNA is TGTGCCAGCAGCCCCGCCCCGCAAGGCTACGAGCAGTACTTC. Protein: CASSPAPQGYEQYF.

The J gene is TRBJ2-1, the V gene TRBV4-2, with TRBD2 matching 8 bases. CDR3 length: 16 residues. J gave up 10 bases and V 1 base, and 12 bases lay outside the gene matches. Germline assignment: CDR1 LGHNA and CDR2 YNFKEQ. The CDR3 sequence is CASSQAGGGQNFEQFF. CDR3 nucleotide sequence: TGTGCCAGCAGCCAAGCGGGGGGGGGCCAAAATTTCGAGCAGTTCTTC.

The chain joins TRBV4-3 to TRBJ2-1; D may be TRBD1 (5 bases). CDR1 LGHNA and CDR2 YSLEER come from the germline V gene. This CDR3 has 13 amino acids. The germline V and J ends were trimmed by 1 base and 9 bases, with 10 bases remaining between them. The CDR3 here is CASSQGRGSEQFF. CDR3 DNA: TGCGCCAGCAGCCAAGGAAGGGGAAGTGAGCAGTTCTTC.